These 14 T cell receptor delta chains originate from one sample sequenced in a study of γδ T cells in repeated Plasmodium falciparum infection. Bulk repertoires came from Vgamma9/Vdelta2+ or Vdelta2-negative gammadelta T cells flow-sorted from PBMC. TCRdb fed the multiplex PCR reads to CATT. The sample has tens of thousands of delta-chain clones; 0.8% to 1% are singletons. Sequenced sample: gamma-delta T cells from blood. The receptors were sampled from a pool of human donors (malaria-infected and uninfected, not separated).

Remarks on this clone: The protein held in TCRdb is that of a much larger clone and does not match this DNA's translation at residue 16, likely because of a read error; the protein shown is translated from the DNA. J is TRDJ1 and V is TRDV2; D gene uncertain. TCRdb records no J gene; here it was assigned by comparing the DNA to germline. Germline CDR1 reads GEAIGNYY; CDR2 reads EKD. The CDR3 contains 19 residues. CDR3 nucleotide sequence: TGTGCCTGTGACACCGAATTTGGCGGGGTCAACAAGAGGACCGATAGACTCATCTTT. It yields the protein CACDTEFGGVNKRTDRLIF.

This clone occurred a few times. TCRdb lists the protein of a much larger clone for this DNA, which differs at residue 13, so this is likely a read error; the protein given here is translated from the DNA itself. The chain recombines TRDV2 with TRDJ1; the match to TRDD3 covers 13 bases. This CDR3 is 18 amino acids long. Germline-derived CDR1 and CDR2 are GEAIGNYY and EKD. V lost 3 bases to trimming and J lost 10 bases; unmatched junction nucleotides: 19. The DNA for the CDR3 is TGTGCCTGTGACGAACTACTGGGGGATACGCGCGCAAGGAAAGGACTCATCTTT. Its protein is CACDELLGDTRARKGLIF.

Details on this clone: The amino acid sequence in TCRdb belongs to a much larger clone and departs from this DNA's translation at residue 12, likely a sequencing read error; the sequence shown is translated from the DNA. The chain joins TRDV1 to TRDJ1, with TRDD2 matching 8 bases. TCRdb does not report a J gene; here it was assigned by matching the DNA to germline references. With 7 bases clipped from V and 9 bases from J, the junction kept 25 bases outside the gene matches. The length of the CDR3 is 18 residues. The germline gives CDR1 TSWWSYY, CDR2 QGS. The CDR3 sequence: CALAVGLPTPLSLEQLIF. CDR3 DNA: TGTGCTCTTGCCGTCGGGCTTCCTACTCCCCTATCCCTAGAACAACTCATCTTT.

Concerning this clone itself: TCRdb assigns this DNA the protein of a much larger clone, which departs from its translation at residue 19; this likely reflects a read error, and the protein shown comes from translating the DNA. The V segment is TRDV1, and no J call was made; the table's D call TRDD3 went unverified against the DNA. CDR3 length: 20 residues. Germline CDR1 and CDR2: TSWWSYY and QGS. The CDR3 spells CALGELAPTGGYRSTDKLTF. In DNA form, the CDR3 reads TGTGCTCTTGGGGAACTGGCCCCCACTGGGGGATACCGCTCAACCGATAAACTCACCTTT.

Notes on this clone: The protein held in TCRdb is that of a much larger clone and does not match this DNA's translation at residue 5, likely because of a read error; the protein shown is translated from the DNA. The gene calls are TRDV1 and TRDJ1; TRDD2 might be the D (6 bases). The J gene, left out of TCRdb, was set here by checking the DNA against germline. Trimming removed 4 bases at V and 1 base at J, with 22 bases between. The CDR3 has 18 amino acids. The germline V gene encodes CDR1 TSWWSYY and CDR2 QGS. The CDR3 region has the DNA TGTGCTCTTGGGGGCTACTTCCTGGCACGCGAGGGCACCGATAAACTCATCTTT. Amino acid sequence: CALGGYFLAREGTDKLIF.

This clone has a handful of counts. With only one base between it and a far larger clone, this is likely a read error. Distinct nucleotide sequences in the sample also encode this CDR3. The chain joins TRDV1 to TRDJ1; 11 nucleotides agree with TRDD3. In germline, CDR1 is TSWWSYY, CDR2 QGS. The length of the CDR3 is 18 residues. CDR3 protein: CALGEHWGILSYTDKLIF. The CDR3 nucleotides are TGCGCTCTTGGGGAACACTGGGGGATATTATCGTACACCGATAAACTCATCTTT.

This clone has a handful of counts. A read error is the likely source, as a far larger clone sits one nucleotide away. Other nucleotide sequences from this sample produce the same CDR3. The chain is built from TRDV3 and TRDJ1, with D possibly matching TRDD2 (6 bases). As TCRdb names no J gene, one was assigned here on the basis of a DNA match to germline. This CDR3 contains 22 residues. Trimming took off 3 bases at V and 10 bases at J, with 48 bases between the two ends. The germline V gene has CDR1 TVYSNPD and CDR2 GDNSRS (reference sequence). Here the CDR3 DNA reads TGTGCCTTCAATCACCTTCTTCCTCCGTCAGTACTCTCAAATATCGGAGGTTGGAGACTCATCTTT. Its translation is CAFNHLLPPSVLSNIGGWRLIF.

This clone has a count of ten or more. TCRdb has a much larger clone's protein, which differs at residue 6 from the translation of this DNA, likely because of a read error; what is shown is the protein translated from the DNA. The rearrangement uses TRDV2 and TRDJ4, with 8 bases identical to TRDD3. No J gene is reported in TCRdb; it was inferred here by comparing the DNA with germline. V shed 1 base, J shed 2 bases, and the junction held 11 bases outside the gene matches. The CDR3 consists of 16 residues. Per germline, CDR1 GEAIGNYY and CDR2 EKD. The CDR3 region has the DNA TGTGCCTGTGACACAAGGGCTGTCGGGGATACTAGACCCCTGATCTTT. Protein: CACDTRAVGDTRPLIF.

Comment on this clone: This likely came from a read error, as a far larger clone is one base away. This same CDR3 is encoded by further DNA sequences in the sample. The chain employs TRDV1 and TRDJ1; D might be TRDD2 (5 bases). CDR1 TSWWSYY and CDR2 QGS come from the germline V gene. The CDR3 is made up of 19 amino acids. Trimming cost V 0 bases and J 0 bases, with 20 bases left between them. The CDR3 nucleotides read TGTGCTCTTGGGGAACTAGAGAGAAACCTACCTCGTAACACCGATAAACTCATCTTT. Translation gives CALGELERNLPRNTDKLIF.

This clone was counted between two and nine times. The mismatch at residue 4 between this DNA's translation and the TCRdb protein of a much larger clone likely reflects a read error; the protein shown is translated from the DNA. The chain joins TRDV2 to TRDJ2, with 11 bases aligning to TRDD3. Unmatched junction bases numbered 20, after V lost 5 bases and J lost 1 base. The germline CDR1 and CDR2 sequences are GEAIGNYY and EKD. The CDR3 loop spans 21 amino acids. CDR3 nucleotide sequence: TGTGCCTGTGTCACGTTAGGTGGGGGATACGCGGTTAACGATTTGACAGCACAACTCTTCTTT. Amino acid sequence: CACVTLGGGYAVNDLTAQLFF.

This clone has a handful of counts. This probably arose from a read error, given a far larger clone one base away. Other nucleotide sequences from this sample produce the same CDR3. The chain links TRDV2 to TRDJ1; no clear D. The J gene is absent in TCRdb and was assigned here via DNA matching to germline. Germline V gene sequence: CDR1 GEAIGNYY, CDR2 EKD. This CDR3 comprises 16 residues. The CDR3 DNA reads TGTGCTTGTCGCGATGCGGTGAGGGGTTACACCGATAAACTCATCTTT. Protein product: CACRDAVRGYTDKLIF.

This clone has ten or more counts. One base separates it from a far larger clone, so it is likely a read error. Additional DNA sequences in this sample encode the identical CDR3. This chain uses TRDV3 with TRDJ1; the match to TRDD3 covers 12 bases. Germline V CDR1 and CDR2: TVYSNPD, GDNSRS (reference sequence). CDR3 length equals 15 residues. The CDR3 DNA is TGCGCCTCCTGGGGGATACGAACTAACACCGATAAACTCATCTTT. This codes for CASWGIRTNTDKLIF. The full variable domain, with the rest looked up from reference TRDV3 and TRDJ1, is CDKVTQSSPDQTVASGSEVVLLCTYDTVYSNPDLFWYRIRPDYSFQFVFYGDNSRSEGADFTQGRFSVKHILTQKAFHLVISPVRTEDSATYYCASWGIRTNTDKLIFGKGTRVTVEP.

Ten or more counts support this clone. A far larger clone is a single base away, which makes a read error likely. The V call is TRDV1, the J call TRDJ3; TRDD3 agrees at 12 bases. Since TCRdb gives no J gene, matching the DNA to germline was used here to assign it. Germline CDR1 TSWWSYY, CDR2 QGS. The CDR3 is 29 residues long. The CDR3 spells CALGENPTLPWVRLTGGYPPTWDTRRMFF. The CDR3 DNA is TGTGCTCTTGGGGAAAATCCTACCCTCCCTTGGGTGCGTCTTACTGGGGGATACCCACCGACCTGGGACACCCGACGGATGTTTTTC.

At least ten counts were recorded for this clone. A read error is possible here, since a much larger clone lies one base away. Distinct nucleotide sequences in the sample also encode this CDR3. The V call is TRDV2, the J call TRDJ1, with 9 bases fitting TRDD3. CDR3 length: 18 residues. Trimming cost V 7 bases and J 0 bases; bases outside gene matches: 17. Germline V CDR1 and CDR2: GEAIGNYY, EKD. CDR3 region: CACEKLGESATHTDKLIF. As DNA, the CDR3 is TGTGCCTGCGAGAAACTGGGGGAATCTGCAACCCACACCGATAAACTCATCTTT.